The 2 T cell receptor beta chains given below trace back to one sample, sequenced in a study of T cell clones after liver transplantation. Only in-frame clones appear in the TCRdb table, and some are missing; sequencing was by immunoSEQ multiplex PCR. In the table there are about 45,000 clones, just over 85% of which are singletons. The input for sequencing was CD4+ T cells from blood, taken 24 months after liver transplant. These receptors came from a human patient who received a liver transplant. A share of the T cells may be of graft donor origin.

The rearrangement joins TRBV27 to TRBJ2-1; D tentatively reads TRBD1 or TRBD2 (6 bases each). V was trimmed by 8 bases and J by 1 base, leaving 12 bases between them. This CDR3 is 14 amino acids long. CDR1 MNHEY and CDR2 SMNVEV come from the germline V gene (reference sequence). In DNA, the CDR3 is TGTGCCAGCCTTGGGGGGCCGTCCTACAATGAGCAGTTCTTC. Translation gives CASLGGPSYNEQFF.

The chain couples TRBV4-1 to TRBJ1-1; no clear D. The V gene lost 3 bases and the J gene lost 2 bases, with 22 bases spanning the gap. In germline, CDR1 is MGHRA, CDR2 YSYEKL. The CDR3 spans 18 residues. The CDR3 region has the DNA TGCGCCAGCAGCCAGTCAATACAAGGTCTAAGGGCTAACACTGAAGCTTTCTTT. Its protein is CASSQSIQGLRANTEAFF.